This T cell receptor beta chain was recorded in a study of blood T cells in healthy people across ages. Study as a whole: Template-switching capture recovered about one barcoded beta molecule per two T cells. Findings of the study overall: TCR beta diversity per million T cells fell roughly linearly with age.

PCR was performed a second time for roughly 7 to 11 cycles using a sample-barcoded 5' primer and a J-beta primer mix. TCRdb independently ran MiXCR on the 5' RACE reads; one entry per CDR3 protein. This table holds around 670,000 distinct CDR3 sequences, approximately 30% found once. Donors were systemically healthy Caucasian individuals from Russia aged about 6 to 100 years. Total RNA was isolated from each sample in quantities of at least 6 micrograms. This clonotype was detected ten times or more. The antigen is not known. This TCR was recovered from a woman aged 80 or over in good health. The material sequenced was blood.

CDR3 coding DNA: TGTGCCAGCAGCCTCGGACAGGGCTTTAATGAAAAACTGTTTTTT. Protein product: CASSLGQGFNEKLFF. This chain joins TRBV11-2 and TRBJ1-4, with 8 positions matching TRBD1. Germline CDR1 is SGHAT and CDR2 is FQNNGV. Trimming took 5 bases from V and 4 from J; bases not matched to a gene: 6. CDR3 size: 15 residues.